This T cell receptor (beta chain) was sequenced during a study of naive and memory T cell subsets. Amplification of ligated cDNA took four PCR rounds with SP2 and nested alpha and beta constant primers. For blood and skin samples, reverse transcription used TCR alpha and beta constant primers. TCRdb reprocessed the 5' RACE reads via MiXCR and lists one record per CDR3 protein. Among roughly 60,000 distinct CDR3 sequences listed, roughly 7% were seen once. The library had UMIs added by 3' ligation of an oligonucleotide to TCR cDNA. Whole blood, roughly 2.5 ml, came from adult healthy volunteers. Deletions cut 8 bases from V and 4 bases from J, with 18 bases between. CDR3 size: 15 residues. The germline CDR1 and CDR2 sequences are PRHDT and FYEKMQ (reference sequence). This clonotype came up many times.

This TCR was sampled from a male donor in good health. The rearrangement uses TRBV13 and TRBJ2-1, with D possibly TRBD2 on 6 matching bases. The CDR3 sequence: CASQPTAGLYNEQFF. CDR3 in DNA: TGTGCCAGCCAACCGACGGCGGGGCTATACAATGAGCAGTTCTTC.